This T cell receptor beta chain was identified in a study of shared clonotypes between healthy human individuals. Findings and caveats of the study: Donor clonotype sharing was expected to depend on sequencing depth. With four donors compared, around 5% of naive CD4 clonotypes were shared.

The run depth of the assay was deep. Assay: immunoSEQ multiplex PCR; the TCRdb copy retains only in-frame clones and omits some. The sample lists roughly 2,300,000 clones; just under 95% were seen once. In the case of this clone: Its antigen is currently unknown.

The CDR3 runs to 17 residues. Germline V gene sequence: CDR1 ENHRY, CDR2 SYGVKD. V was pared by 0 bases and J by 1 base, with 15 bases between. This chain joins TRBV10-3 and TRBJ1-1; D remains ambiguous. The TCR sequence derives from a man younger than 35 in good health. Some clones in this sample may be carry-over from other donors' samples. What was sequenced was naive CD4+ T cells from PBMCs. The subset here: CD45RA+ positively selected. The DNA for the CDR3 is TGTGCCATCAGTGAGTCGACAATCCCCATGGGGAACACTGAAGCTTTCTTT. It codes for CAISESTIPMGNTEAFF.